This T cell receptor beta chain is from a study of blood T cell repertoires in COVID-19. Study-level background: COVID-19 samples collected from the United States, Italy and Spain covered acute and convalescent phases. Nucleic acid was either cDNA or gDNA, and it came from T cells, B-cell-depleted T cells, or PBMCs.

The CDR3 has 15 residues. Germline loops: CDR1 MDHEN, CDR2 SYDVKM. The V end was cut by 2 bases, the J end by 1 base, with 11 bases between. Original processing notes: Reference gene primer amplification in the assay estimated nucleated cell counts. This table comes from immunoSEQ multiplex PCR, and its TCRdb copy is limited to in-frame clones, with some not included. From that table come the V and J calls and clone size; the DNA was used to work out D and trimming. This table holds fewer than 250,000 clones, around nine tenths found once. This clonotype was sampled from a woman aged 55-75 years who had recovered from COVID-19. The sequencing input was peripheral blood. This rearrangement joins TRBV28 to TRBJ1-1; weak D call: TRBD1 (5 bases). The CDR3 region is CASSLRQYPNTEAFF. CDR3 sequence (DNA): TGTGCCAGCAGTTTAAGACAGTATCCGAACACTGAAGCTTTCTTT.